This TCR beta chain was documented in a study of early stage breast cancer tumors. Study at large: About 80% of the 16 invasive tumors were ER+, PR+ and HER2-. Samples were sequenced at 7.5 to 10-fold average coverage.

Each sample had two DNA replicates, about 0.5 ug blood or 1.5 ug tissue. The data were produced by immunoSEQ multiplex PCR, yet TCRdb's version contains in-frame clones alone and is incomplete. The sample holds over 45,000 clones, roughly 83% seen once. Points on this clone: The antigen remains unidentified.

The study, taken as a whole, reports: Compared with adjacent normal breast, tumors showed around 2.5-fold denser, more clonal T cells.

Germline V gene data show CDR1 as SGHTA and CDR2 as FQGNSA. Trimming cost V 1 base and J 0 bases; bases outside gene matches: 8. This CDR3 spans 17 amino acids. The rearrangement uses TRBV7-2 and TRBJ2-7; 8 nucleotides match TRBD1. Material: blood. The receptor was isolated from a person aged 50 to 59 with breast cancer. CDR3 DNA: TGTGCCAGCAGCTTAGGGGGACAGGTTCACCCCTCCTACGAGCAGTACTTC. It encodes CASSLGGQVHPSYEQYF.